This entry lists 19 T cell receptor beta chains sequenced from one sample in a study of shared clonotypes between healthy human individuals. Here immunoSEQ multiplex PCR was the method, and the copy in TCRdb shows in-frame clones only, minus some. The sample records more than 2 million clones, approximately 94% being singletons. Sequenced material: naive CD4+ T cells sorted from blood. Subset indicated: CD45RA+ positively selected. These receptors were collected from a man younger than 30 in good health.

The gene calls are TRBV12-5 and TRBJ2-5, with unresolved D. V was clipped by 8 bases and J by 9 bases, with 22 bases between them. The CDR3 is made up of 14 amino acids. Germline-derived CDR1 and CDR2 are LGHNT and FRNRAP. CDR3 sequence (DNA): TGTGCTAGTTCGACCACAGTTCCGATAAGGGCCCAGTACTTC. It specifies CASSTTVPIRAQYF.

The genes are TRBV2 and TRBJ1-4; D is uncertain. The V end lost 3 bases, the J end lost 8 bases, and 7 bases lay between the germline ends. Germline lookup yields CDR1 SNHLY and CDR2 FYNNEI. There are 12 residues in the CDR3. CDR3 in amino acids: CASSEVREKLFF. DNA of the CDR3: TGTGCCAGCAGTGAGGTCAGAGAAAAACTGTTTTTT.

This clone was picked up a small number of times. The V call is TRBV18, the J call TRBJ1-4; unclear D gene. Per the germline V gene, CDR1 is KGHSH and CDR2 is LQKENI. There are 15 residues in the CDR3. V was clipped by 4 bases and J by 3 bases, with 12 bases between them. The CDR3, as DNA: TGTGCCAGCTCACAACTCAGCCACTCTAATGAAAAACTGTTTTTT. This translates into CASSQLSHSNEKLFF.

The chain employs TRBV5-1 and TRBJ2-3; 7 bases line up with TRBD2. This CDR3 contains 17 residues. CDR1 and CDR2 from the germline V gene are SGHRS and YFSETQ. With V trimmed by 2 bases and J by 5 bases, 14 bases remained unmatched. The CDR3 here is CASSFEVSAGEVDTQYF. Here the CDR3 DNA reads TGCGCCAGCAGCTTTGAAGTCTCGGCGGGAGAGGTAGATACGCAGTATTTT. The variable domain in full, completed from reference TRBV5-1 and TRBJ2-3, reads KAGVTQTPRYLIKTRGQQVTLSCSPISGHRSVSWYQQTPGQGLQFLFEYFSETQRNKGNFPGRFSGRQFSNSRSEMNVSTLELGDSALYLCASSFEVSAGEVDTQYFGPGTRLTVL.

In this sample, this clone turned up once. This chain links TRBV2 with TRBJ1-2, with 12 bases fitting TRBD1. This CDR3 is 15 amino acids long. Germline-derived CDR1 and CDR2 are SNHLY and FYNNEI. The V and J ends lost 5 bases and 7 bases, in that order; junction bases with no gene match: 8. This CDR3 is CASSRGTGGWVGYTF. The CDR3 nucleotides read TGTGCCAGCAGTCGCGGGACAGGGGGCTGGGTTGGCTACACCTTC.

The J gene is TRBJ1-5, the V gene TRBV28; weak D call: TRBD1 (5 bases). Germline CDR1 is MDHEN and CDR2 is SYDVKM. V was shortened by 6 bases and J by 0 bases, with 15 bases between the two germline ends. The CDR3 sequence is 16 residues long. CDR3 coding DNA: TGTGCCAGCAGAGTTTATATAGGGACTAGCAATCAGCCCCAGCATTTT. This gives the protein CASRVYIGTSNQPQHF.

Here the CDR3 reads CAISSTGSSYNEQFF. For the CDR3, the DNA is TGTGCCATCAGTTCGACAGGGAGCTCCTACAATGAGCAGTTCTTC. This chain connects TRBV10-3 to TRBJ2-1, with TRBD1 identical over 7 bases. This CDR3 spans 15 amino acids. CDR1 is ENHRY, CDR2 SYGVKD, per germline. Trimming cost V 5 bases and J 0 bases; bases outside gene matches: 4.

The rearrangement joins TRBV10-3 to TRBJ2-1, with a tentative D call TRBD1 (6 bases). From germline, CDR1 is ENHRY and CDR2 SYGVKD. V was shortened by 6 bases and J by 7 bases, with 25 bases between the two germline ends. This CDR3 has 17 amino acids. Here the CDR3 reads CAIRTGISGDSGNEQFF. CDR3 DNA sequence: TGTGCCATCAGAACAGGGATCAGTGGGGATTCGGGGAATGAGCAGTTCTTC.

This chain uses TRBV29-1 with TRBJ2-5; TRBD2 matches 11 bases. J gave up 5 bases and V 6 bases, and 8 bases lay outside the gene matches. Germline V gives CDR1 SQVTM, CDR2 ANQGSEA. This CDR3 is 14 amino acids long. The CDR3 DNA follows: TGCAGCGTCTCGACTAGCGGGGCTTTGGAGACCCAGTACTTC. It translates to CSVSTSGALETQYF.

With respect to this clone: Different DNA sequences within this sample yield the same CDR3. This chain connects TRBV5-1 to TRBJ1-6; D call uncertain. V was pared by 0 bases and J by 9 bases, with 7 bases between. The CDR3 is 13 residues long. Per germline, CDR1 SGHRS and CDR2 YFSETQ. The CDR3 nucleotides read TGCGCCAGCAGCTTGGAGCGCGGTTCACCCCTCCACTTT. Protein product: CASSLERGSPLHF.

This sequence joins TRBV5-5 and TRBJ1-2; tentative D call: TRBD1 (5 bases). This CDR3 has 14 residues. Looked up from germline, CDR1 is SGHKS and CDR2 is YYEKEE (reference sequence). The V and J ends lost 3 bases and 5 bases respectively, with 14 bases between them. As DNA, the CDR3 is TGTGCCAGCAGCTCGACCATGGGGCAGTATGGCTACACCTTC. It translates to CASSSTMGQYGYTF. Looking up the rest from reference TRBV5-5 and TRBJ1-2 gives the full variable domain: DAGVTQSPTHLIKTRGQQVTLRCSPISGHKSVSWYQQVLGQGPQFIFQYYEKEERGRGNFPDRFSARQFPNYSSELNVNALLLGDSALYLCASSSTMGQYGYTFGSGTRLTVV.

The chain uses TRBV2 and TRBJ2-5; D may correspond to TRBD1 or TRBD2 (5 bases each). Germline CDR1 and CDR2: SNHLY and FYNNEI. The CDR3 has 13 residues. With 6 bases removed from V and 3 bases from J, the gap between germline ends came to 11 bases. This chain's CDR3 is CASSNRGEETQYF. CDR3 bases: TGTGCCAGCAGCAACCGAGGGGAAGAGACCCAGTACTTC.

V usage is TRBV7-9 and J usage is TRBJ1-5; D might be TRBD1 (5 bases). The ends were cut back, 2 bases at V and 3 bases at J, with 11 bases in the middle. The CDR3 extends over 15 amino acids. The germline V gene encodes CDR1 SEHNR and CDR2 FQNEAQ (reference sequence). The CDR3 DNA sequence: TGTGCCAGCAGCTTACTTGGGGGTAACAATCAGCCCCAGCATTTT. This encodes CASSLLGGNNQPQHF. Based on the CDR3 plus reference TRBV7-9 and TRBJ1-5, the full variable domain is DTGVSQNPRHKITKRGQNVTFRCDPISEHNRLYWYRQTLGQGPEFLTYFQNEAQLEKSRLLSDRFSAERPKGSFSTLEIQRTEQGDSAMYLCASSLLGGNNQPQHFGDGTRLSIL.

The chain couples TRBV5-4 to TRBJ2-3; D is unresolved. The V gene lost 1 base and the J gene lost 6 bases, with 12 bases spanning the gap. The CDR3 runs 14 residues. Per germline, CDR1 SGHNT and CDR2 YYREEE (reference sequence). The CDR3 coding sequence is TGTGCCAGCAGCTTGATAGGGTTCGGTGATACGCAGTATTTT. It codes for CASSLIGFGDTQYF.

The chain uses TRBV19 and TRBJ1-6, with a tentative D call TRBD1 (6 bases). The CDR3 covers 14 residues. From germline, CDR1 is LNHDA and CDR2 SQIVND (reference sequence). V lost 8 bases to trimming and J lost 7 bases, with 15 bases between them. The CDR3 sequence: CASSAGGSNSPLHF. For the CDR3, the DNA is TGTGCCAGTTCCGCCGGGGGCTCCAATTCACCCCTCCACTTT.

The V call is TRBV20-1, the J call TRBJ2-7; 7 bases are a match to TRBD2. Germline CDR1 reads DFQATT; CDR2 reads SNEGSKA (reference sequence). This CDR3 is built from 11 residues. V lost 1 base to trimming and J lost 11 bases; unmatched junction nucleotides: 5. CDR3 nucleotides: TGCAGTGCTAGAGGGGACTATGAAGAGTACTTC. The encoded protein is CSARGDYEEYF.

This sequence joins TRBV18 and TRBJ1-2; the D is unclear. V was cut by 1 base and J by 1 base, with 13 bases left in between. Germline V lookup: CDR1 KGHSH, CDR2 LQKENI. The CDR3 sequence is 16 residues long. CDR3 nucleotides: TGTGCCAGCTCACCACTATACGAGGGAGGTAACTATGGCTACACCTTC. Protein sequence: CASSPLYEGGNYGYTF.

The chain employs TRBV30 and TRBJ1-4; D gene unclear. This CDR3 comprises 14 residues. Germline V gene sequence: CDR1 GTSNPN, CDR2 SVGIG (reference sequence). Trimming shortened V by 2 bases and J by 8 bases, and 15 bases separated the two germline ends. CDR3 amino acids: CAWSSFESGEKLFF. The CDR3 region has the DNA TGTGCCTGGAGTAGTTTCGAGTCTGGGGAAAAACTGTTTTTT.

V usage is TRBV6-5 and J usage is TRBJ1-2; tentative D call: TRBD1 (6 bases). Germline CDR1 and CDR2: MNHEY and SVGAGI. The CDR3 extends over 15 amino acids. Trimming stripped 6 bases from V and 5 bases from J, with 19 bases between. CDR3 coding DNA: TGTGCCAGCAGCCCTATCGACAGGACGCTTTATGGCTACACCTTC. Translating gives CASSPIDRTLYGYTF.